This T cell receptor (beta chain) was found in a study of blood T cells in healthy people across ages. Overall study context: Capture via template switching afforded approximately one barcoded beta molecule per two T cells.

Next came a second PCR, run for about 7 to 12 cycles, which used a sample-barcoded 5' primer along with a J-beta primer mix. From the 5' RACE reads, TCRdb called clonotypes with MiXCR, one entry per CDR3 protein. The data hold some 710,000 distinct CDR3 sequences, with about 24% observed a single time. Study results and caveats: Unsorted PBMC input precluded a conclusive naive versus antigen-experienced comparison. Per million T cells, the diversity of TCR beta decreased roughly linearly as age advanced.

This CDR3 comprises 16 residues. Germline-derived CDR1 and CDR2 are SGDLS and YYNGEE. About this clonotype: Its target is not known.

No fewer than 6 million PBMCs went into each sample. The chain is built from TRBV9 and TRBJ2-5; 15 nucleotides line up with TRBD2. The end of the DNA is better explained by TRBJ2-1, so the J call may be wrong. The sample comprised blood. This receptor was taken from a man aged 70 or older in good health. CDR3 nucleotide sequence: TGTGCCAGCAGCGAGGGGACTAGCGGGAGGAGGGTTGAGCAGTTCTTC. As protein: CASSEGTSGRRVEQFF.